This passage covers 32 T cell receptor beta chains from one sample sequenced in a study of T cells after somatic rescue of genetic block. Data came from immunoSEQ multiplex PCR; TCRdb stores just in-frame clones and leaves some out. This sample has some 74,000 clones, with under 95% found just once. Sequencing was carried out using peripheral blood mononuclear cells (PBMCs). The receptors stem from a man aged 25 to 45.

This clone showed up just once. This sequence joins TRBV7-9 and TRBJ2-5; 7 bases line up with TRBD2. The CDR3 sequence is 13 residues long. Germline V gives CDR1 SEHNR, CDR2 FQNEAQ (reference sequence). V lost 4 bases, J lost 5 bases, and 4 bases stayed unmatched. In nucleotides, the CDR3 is TGTGCCAGCAGCTGGGCGGGAGTGGAGACCCAGTACTTC. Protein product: CASSWAGVETQYF.

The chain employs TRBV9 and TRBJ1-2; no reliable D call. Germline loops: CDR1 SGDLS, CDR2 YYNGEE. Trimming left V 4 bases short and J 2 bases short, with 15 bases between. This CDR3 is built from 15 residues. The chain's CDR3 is CASSPIWAGNYGYTF. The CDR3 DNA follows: TGTGCCAGCAGCCCTATATGGGCGGGGAACTATGGCTACACCTTC.

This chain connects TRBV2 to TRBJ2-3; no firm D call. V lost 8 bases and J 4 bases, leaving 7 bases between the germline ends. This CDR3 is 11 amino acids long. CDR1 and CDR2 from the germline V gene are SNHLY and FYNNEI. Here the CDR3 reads CASVRSDTQYF. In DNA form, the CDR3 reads TGTGCCAGCGTCAGGTCAGATACGCAGTATTTT.

The CDR3 loop is CASSRVPSGANVLTF. The CDR3, as DNA: TGCGCCAGCAGCCGGGTCCCCTCTGGGGCCAACGTCCTGACTTTC. The chain joins TRBV4-1 to TRBJ2-6; D is uncertain. The V end was cut by 4 bases, the J end by 0 bases, with 7 bases between. This CDR3 is 15 amino acids long. Germline V gene lookup returns CDR1 MGHRA and CDR2 YSYEKL.

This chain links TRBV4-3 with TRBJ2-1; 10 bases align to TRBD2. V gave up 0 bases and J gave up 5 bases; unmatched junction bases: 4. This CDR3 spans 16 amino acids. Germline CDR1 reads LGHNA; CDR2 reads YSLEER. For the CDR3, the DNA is TGCGCCAGCAGCCAAGAACTAGCGGGACGAAACAATGAGCAGTTCTTC. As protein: CASSQELAGRNNEQFF.

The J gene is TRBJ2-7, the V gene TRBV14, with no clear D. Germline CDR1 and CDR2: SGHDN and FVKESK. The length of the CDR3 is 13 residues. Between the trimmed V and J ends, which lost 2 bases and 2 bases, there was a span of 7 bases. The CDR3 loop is CASSQQYPYEQYF. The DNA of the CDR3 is TGTGCCAGCAGCCAACAGTATCCCTACGAGCAGTACTTC. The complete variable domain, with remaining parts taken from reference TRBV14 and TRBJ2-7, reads EAGVTQFPSHSVIEKGQTVTLRCDPISGHDNLYWYRRVMGKEIKFLLHFVKESKQDESGMPNNRFLAERTGGTYSTLKVQPAELEDSGVYFCASSQQYPYEQYFGPGTRLTVT.

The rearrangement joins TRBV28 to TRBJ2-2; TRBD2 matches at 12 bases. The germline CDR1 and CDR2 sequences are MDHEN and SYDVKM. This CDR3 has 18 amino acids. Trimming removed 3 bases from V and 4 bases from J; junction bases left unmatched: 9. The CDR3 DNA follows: TGTGCCAGCAGTTTTGGGCTAGCGGGAGGGCCTAGCACCGGGGAGCTGTTTTTT. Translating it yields CASSFGLAGGPSTGELFF.

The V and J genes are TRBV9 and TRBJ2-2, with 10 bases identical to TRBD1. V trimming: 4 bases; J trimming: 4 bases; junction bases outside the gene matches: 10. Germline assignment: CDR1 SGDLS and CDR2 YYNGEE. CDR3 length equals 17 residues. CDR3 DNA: TGTGCCAGCAGCCACAGTGGGGACAGGGGATTCACCGGGGAGCTGTTTTTT. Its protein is CASSHSGDRGFTGELFF.

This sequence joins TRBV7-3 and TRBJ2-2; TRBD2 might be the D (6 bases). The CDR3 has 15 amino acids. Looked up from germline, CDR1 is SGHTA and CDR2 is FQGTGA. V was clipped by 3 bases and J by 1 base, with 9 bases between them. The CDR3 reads CASSLRRGNTGELFF. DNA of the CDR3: TGTGCCAGCAGCTTGCGGCGGGGGAACACCGGGGAGCTGTTTTTT.

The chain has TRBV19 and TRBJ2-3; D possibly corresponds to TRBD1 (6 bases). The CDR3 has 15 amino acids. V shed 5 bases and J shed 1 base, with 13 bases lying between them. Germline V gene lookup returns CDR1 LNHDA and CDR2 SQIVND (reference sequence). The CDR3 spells CASSASDSRTDTQYF. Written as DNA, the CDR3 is TGTGCCAGTAGTGCATCGGACAGCCGCACAGATACGCAGTATTTT. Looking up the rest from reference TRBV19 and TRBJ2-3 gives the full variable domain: DGGITQSPKYLFRKEGQNVTLSCEQNLNHDAMYWYRQDPGQGLRLIYYSQIVNDFQKGDIAEGYSVSREKKESFPLTVTSAQKNPTAFYLCASSASDSRTDTQYFGPGTRLTVL.

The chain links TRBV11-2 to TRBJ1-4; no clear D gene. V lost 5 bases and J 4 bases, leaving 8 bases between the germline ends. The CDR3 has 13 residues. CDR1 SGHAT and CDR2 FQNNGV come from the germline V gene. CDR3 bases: TGTGCCAGCAGCCCACGACTTAATGAAAAACTGTTTTTT. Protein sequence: CASSPRLNEKLFF.

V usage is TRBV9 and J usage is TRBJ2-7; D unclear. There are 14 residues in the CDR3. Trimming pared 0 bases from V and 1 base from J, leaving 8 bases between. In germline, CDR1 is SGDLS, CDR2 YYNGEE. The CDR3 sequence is CASSVDADSYEQYF. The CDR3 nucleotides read TGTGCCAGCAGCGTAGATGCGGATTCCTACGAGCAGTACTTC.

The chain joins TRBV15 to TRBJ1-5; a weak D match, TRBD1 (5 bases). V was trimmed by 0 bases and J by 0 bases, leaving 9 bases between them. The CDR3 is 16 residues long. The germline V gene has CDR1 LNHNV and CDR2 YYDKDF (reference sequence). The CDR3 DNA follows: TGTGCCACCAGCAGAGATTTGGGGGATAGCAATCAGCCCCAGCATTTT. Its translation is CATSRDLGDSNQPQHF.

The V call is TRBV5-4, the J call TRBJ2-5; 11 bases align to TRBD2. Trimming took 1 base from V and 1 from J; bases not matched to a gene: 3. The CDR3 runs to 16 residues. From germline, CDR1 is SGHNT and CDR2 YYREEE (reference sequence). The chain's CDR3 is CASSLRLAGGQETQYF. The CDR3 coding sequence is TGTGCCAGCAGCTTGCGGCTAGCGGGGGGCCAAGAGACCCAGTACTTC.

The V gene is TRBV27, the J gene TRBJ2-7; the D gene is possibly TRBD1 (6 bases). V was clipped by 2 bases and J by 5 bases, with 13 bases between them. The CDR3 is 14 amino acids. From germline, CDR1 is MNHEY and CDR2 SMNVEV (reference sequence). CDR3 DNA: TGTGCCAGCAGTTTACTCGACAGGCTTGACGAGCAGTACTTC. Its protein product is CASSLLDRLDEQYF.

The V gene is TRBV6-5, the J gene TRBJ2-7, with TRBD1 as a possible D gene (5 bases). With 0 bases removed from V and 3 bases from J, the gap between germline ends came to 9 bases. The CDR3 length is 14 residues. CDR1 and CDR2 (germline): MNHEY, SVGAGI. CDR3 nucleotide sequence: TGTGCCAGCAGTTACTCTGGGGCAAACTACGAGCAGTACTTC. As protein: CASSYSGANYEQYF.

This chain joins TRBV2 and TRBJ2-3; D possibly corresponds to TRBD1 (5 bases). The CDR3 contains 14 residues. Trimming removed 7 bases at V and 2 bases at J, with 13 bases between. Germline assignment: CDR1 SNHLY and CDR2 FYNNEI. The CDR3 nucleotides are TGTGCCAGCATCGCGACAGTTAACACAGATACGCAGTATTTT. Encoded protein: CASIATVNTDTQYF.

In DNA form, the CDR3 reads TGTGCCAGCAGCTTCGGGACAGGGCGTTGGAGCTCTGGAAACACCATATATTTT. This sequence encodes CASSFGTGRWSSGNTIYF. V usage is TRBV5-4 and J usage is TRBJ1-3, with 9 bases that match TRBD1. V was pared by 2 bases and J by 0 bases, with 9 bases of the junction left unmatched. This CDR3 has 18 amino acids. CDR1 and CDR2 from the germline V gene are SGHNT and YYREEE (reference sequence).

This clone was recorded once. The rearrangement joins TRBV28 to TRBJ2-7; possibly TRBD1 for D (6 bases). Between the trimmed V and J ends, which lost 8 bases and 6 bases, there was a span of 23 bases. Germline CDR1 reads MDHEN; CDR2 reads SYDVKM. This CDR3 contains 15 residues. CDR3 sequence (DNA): TGTGCCAGCTTAGCCCGACAGGTTCGATCGGTCGAGCAGTACTTC. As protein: CASLARQVRSVEQYF.

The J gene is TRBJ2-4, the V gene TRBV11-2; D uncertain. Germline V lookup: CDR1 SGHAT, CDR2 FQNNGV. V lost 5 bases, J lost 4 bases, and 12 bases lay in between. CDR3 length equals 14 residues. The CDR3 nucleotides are TGTGCCAGCAGCCATCCGCCCGCTAAAAACATTCAGTACTTC. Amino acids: CASSHPPAKNIQYF. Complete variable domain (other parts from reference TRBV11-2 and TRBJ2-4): EAGVAQSPRYKIIEKRQSVAFWCNPISGHATLYWYQQILGQGPKLLIQFQNNGVVDDSQLPKDRFSAERLKGVDSTLKIQPAKLEDSAVYLCASSHPPAKNIQYFGAGTRLSVL.

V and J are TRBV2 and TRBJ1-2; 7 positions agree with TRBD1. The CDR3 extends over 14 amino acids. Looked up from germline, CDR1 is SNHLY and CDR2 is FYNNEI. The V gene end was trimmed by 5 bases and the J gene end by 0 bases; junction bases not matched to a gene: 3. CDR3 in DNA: TGTGCCAGCAGTTACGGACAGGCTAACTATGGCTACACCTTC. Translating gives CASSYGQANYGYTF. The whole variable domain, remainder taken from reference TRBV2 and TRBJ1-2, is EPEVTQTPSHQVTQMGQEVILRCVPISNHLYFYWYRQILGQKVEFLVSFYNNEISEKSEIFDDQFSVERPDGSNFTLKIRSTKLEDSAMYFCASSYGQANYGYTFGSGTRLTVV.

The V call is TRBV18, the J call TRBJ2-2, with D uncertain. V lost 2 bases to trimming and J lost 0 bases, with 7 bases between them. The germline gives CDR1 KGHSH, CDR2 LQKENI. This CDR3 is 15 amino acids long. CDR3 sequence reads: CASSPGPTNTGELFF. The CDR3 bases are TGTGCCAGCTCACCAGGACCCACGAACACCGGGGAGCTGTTTTTT.

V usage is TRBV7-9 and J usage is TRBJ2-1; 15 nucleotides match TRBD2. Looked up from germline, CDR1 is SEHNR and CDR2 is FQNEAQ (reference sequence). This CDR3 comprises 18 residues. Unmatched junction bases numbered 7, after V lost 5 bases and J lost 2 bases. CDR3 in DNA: TGTGCCAGCAGCCGGGGACTAGCGGGGGGCGGCGCCTACAATGAGCAGTTCTTC. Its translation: CASSRGLAGGGAYNEQFF.

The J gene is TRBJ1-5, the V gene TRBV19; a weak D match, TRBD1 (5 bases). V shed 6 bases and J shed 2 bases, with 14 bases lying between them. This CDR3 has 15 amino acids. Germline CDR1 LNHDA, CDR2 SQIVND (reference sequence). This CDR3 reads CASRVDSGGNQPQHF. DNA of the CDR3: TGTGCCAGTAGGGTCGACAGCGGGGGCAATCAGCCCCAGCATTTT. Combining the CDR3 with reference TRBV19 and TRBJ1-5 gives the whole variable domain DGGITQSPKYLFRKEGQNVTLSCEQNLNHDAMYWYRQDPGQGLRLIYYSQIVNDFQKGDIAEGYSVSREKKESFPLTVTSAQKNPTAFYLCASRVDSGGNQPQHFGDGTRLSIL.

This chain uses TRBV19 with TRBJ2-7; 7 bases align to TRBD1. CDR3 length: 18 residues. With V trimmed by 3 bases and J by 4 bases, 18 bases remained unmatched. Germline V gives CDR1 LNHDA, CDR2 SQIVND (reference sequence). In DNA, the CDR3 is TGTGCCAGTAGTATTGCCCTCGAAAAGACAGGGTGGCCATACGAGCAGTACTTC. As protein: CASSIALEKTGWPYEQYF.

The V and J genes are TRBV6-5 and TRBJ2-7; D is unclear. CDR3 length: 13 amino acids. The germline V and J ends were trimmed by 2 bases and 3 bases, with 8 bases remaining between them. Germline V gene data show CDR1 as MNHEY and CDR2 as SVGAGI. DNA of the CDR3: TGTGCCAGCAGTTACGGCCAAAACTACGAGCAGTACTTC. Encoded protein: CASSYGQNYEQYF.

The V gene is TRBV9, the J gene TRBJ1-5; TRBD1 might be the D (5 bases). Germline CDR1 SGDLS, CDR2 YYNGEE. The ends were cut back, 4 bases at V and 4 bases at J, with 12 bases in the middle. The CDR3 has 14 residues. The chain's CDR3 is CASSIDSGNQPQHF. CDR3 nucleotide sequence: TGTGCCAGCAGCATCGACAGCGGTAATCAGCCCCAGCATTTT.

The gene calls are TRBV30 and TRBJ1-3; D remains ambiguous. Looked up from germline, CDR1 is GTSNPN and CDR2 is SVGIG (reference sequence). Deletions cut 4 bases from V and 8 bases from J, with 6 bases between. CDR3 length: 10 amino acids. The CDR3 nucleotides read TGTGCCTGGAACGGGGACACCATATATTTT. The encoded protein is CAWNGDTIYF.

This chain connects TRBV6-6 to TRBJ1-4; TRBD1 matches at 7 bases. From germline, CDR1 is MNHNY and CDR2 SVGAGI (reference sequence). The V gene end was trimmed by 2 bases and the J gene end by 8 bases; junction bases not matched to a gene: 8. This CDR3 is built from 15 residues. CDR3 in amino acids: CASSYIDRVGEKLFF. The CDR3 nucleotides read TGTGCCAGCAGTTACATAGACAGGGTGGGCGAAAAACTGTTTTTT.

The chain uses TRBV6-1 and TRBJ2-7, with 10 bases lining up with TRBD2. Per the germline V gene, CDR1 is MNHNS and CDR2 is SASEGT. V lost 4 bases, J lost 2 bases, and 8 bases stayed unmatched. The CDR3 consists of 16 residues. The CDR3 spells CASSGARLAGAYEQYF. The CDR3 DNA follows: TGTGCCAGCAGTGGGGCACGCCTAGCGGGGGCCTACGAGCAGTACTTC.

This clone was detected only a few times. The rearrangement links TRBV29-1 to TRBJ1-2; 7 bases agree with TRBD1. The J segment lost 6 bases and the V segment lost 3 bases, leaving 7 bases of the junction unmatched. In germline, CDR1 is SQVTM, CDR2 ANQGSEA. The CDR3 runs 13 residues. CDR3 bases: TGCAGCGTTGACCCGACAGGGAGCAATGGCTACACCTTC. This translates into CSVDPTGSNGYTF.

The DNA for the CDR3 is TGCGCCAGCAGTGGGTTCCGACAGGGCGCCTACGAGCAGTACTTC. This gives the protein CASSGFRQGAYEQYF. This sequence joins TRBV10-1 and TRBJ2-7, with 7 positions matching TRBD1. This CDR3 region has 15 residues. Looked up from germline, CDR1 is WNHNN and CDR2 is SYGVQD (reference sequence). J gave up 2 bases and V 4 bases, and 8 bases lay outside the gene matches.